The 32 T cell receptor beta chains in this list originate from one sample, sequenced in a study of blood T cell repertoires in COVID-19 (dated by TCRdb to the early 2020s). Receptor libraries were prepared by the immunoSEQ multiplex PCR assay. Held by TCRdb, this immuneACCESS table contains in-frame sequences only and omits some clones. Under half of the omission traces to an unresolved V gene where checked; the cause of the rest is unknown. This sample holds about 78,000 clones; around 80% were observed only once. Of the sample, approximately 5.8% is held by the ten largest clones. What was sequenced was peripheral blood. The receptors come from a man aged 55-75 years with active or convalescent COVID-19.

This sequence joins TRBV7-2 and TRBJ2-2; possible D gene TRBD2, 7 bases. Per the germline V gene, CDR1 is SGHTA and CDR2 is FQGNSA. V shed 5 bases and J shed 1 base, with 11 bases lying between them. This CDR3 is 15 amino acids long. CDR3 coding DNA: TGTGCCAGCAGCCGCGGGGGCTTGAACACCGGGGAGCTGTTTTTT. It yields the protein CASSRGGLNTGELFF.

The chain employs TRBV5-6 and TRBJ1-2, with TRBD1 matching over 8 bases. Germline CDR1 SGHDT, CDR2 YYEEEE. The CDR3 is 14 amino acids. After removal of 6 bases from V and 5 bases from J, the junction contained 9 bases not matched to a gene. This CDR3 reads CASTPGNRGYGYTF. In DNA form, the CDR3 reads TGTGCCAGCACCCCTGGGAACAGGGGGTATGGCTACACCTTC.

The V and J genes are TRBV2 and TRBJ2-1, with D possibly TRBD1 on 6 matching bases. CDR3 length equals 13 residues. Germline V CDR1 and CDR2: SNHLY, FYNNEI. V shed 6 bases and J shed 4 bases, with 10 bases lying between them. This chain's CDR3 is CASRPQGYNEQFF. The CDR3 DNA reads TGTGCCAGCAGACCACAGGGTTACAATGAGCAGTTCTTC. Drawing the rest from reference TRBV2 and TRBJ2-1, the complete variable domain is EPEVTQTPSHQVTQMGQEVILRCVPISNHLYFYWYRQILGQKVEFLVSFYNNEISEKSEIFDDQFSVERPDGSNFTLKIRSTKLEDSAMYFCASRPQGYNEQFFGPGTRLTVL.

The rearrangement joins TRBV2 to TRBJ1-5; D not certain. The CDR3 is 14 residues long. Germline V lookup: CDR1 SNHLY, CDR2 FYNNEI. With 4 bases removed from V and 2 bases from J, the gap between germline ends came to 9 bases. CDR3 coding DNA: TGTGCCAGCAGTGCCGGGTTAGGCAATCAGCCCCAGCATTTT. Translation: CASSAGLGNQPQHF.

The rearrangement links TRBV19 to TRBJ1-6; D gene ambiguous. The germline V and J ends were trimmed by 4 bases and 0 bases, with 4 bases remaining between them. The CDR3 totals 14 residues. Germline values: CDR1 LNHDA, CDR2 SQIVND (reference sequence). CDR3 in amino acids: CASSKSSYNSPLHF. In nucleotides, the CDR3 is TGTGCCAGTAGTAAGAGCTCCTATAATTCACCCCTCCACTTT.

The J gene is TRBJ2-5, the V gene TRBV5-4; 8 nucleotides agree with TRBD2. Trimming removed 10 bases from V and 2 bases from J; junction bases left unmatched: 4. Germline V gene data show CDR1 as SGHNT and CDR2 as YYREEE (reference sequence). The CDR3 contains 12 residues. CDR3 DNA: TGTGCCTGCCAGCGGGGGCAAGAGACCCAGTACTTC. Its protein product is CACQRGQETQYF.

The CDR3 loop reads CASTPVSGELFF. CDR3 DNA: TGTGCCAGCACCCCAGTCTCCGGGGAGCTGTTTTTT. The rearrangement uses TRBV7-2 and TRBJ2-2, with D unresolved. The V and J ends lost 7 bases and 6 bases respectively, with 9 bases between them. The CDR3 loop spans 12 amino acids. Germline V gene sequence: CDR1 SGHTA, CDR2 FQGNSA. Complete variable domain (other parts from reference TRBV7-2 and TRBJ2-2): GAGVSQSPSNKVTEKGKDVELRCDPISGHTALYWYRQSLGQGLEFLIYFQGNSAPDKSGLPSDRFSAERTGGSVSTLTIQRTQQEDSAVYLCASTPVSGELFFGEGSRLTVL.

V usage is TRBV5-4 and J usage is TRBJ2-1; D is perhaps TRBD2 (6 bases). Trimming left V 0 bases short and J 2 bases short, with 9 bases between. Germline V gene sequence: CDR1 SGHNT, CDR2 YYREEE (reference sequence). The CDR3 runs 15 residues. The CDR3 DNA reads TGTGCCAGCAGCTTGGGCGGGGCGACCTACAATGAGCAGTTCTTC. It specifies CASSLGGATYNEQFF.

This chain connects TRBV4-3 to TRBJ2-3; D is perhaps TRBD2 (6 bases). Germline CDR1 is LGHNA and CDR2 is YSLEER. This CDR3 is 14 amino acids long. Trimming stripped 4 bases from V and 2 bases from J, with 10 bases between. The CDR3 is CASSPGTHTDTQYF. CDR3 DNA: TGCGCCAGCAGCCCCGGGACTCACACAGATACGCAGTATTTT.

The CDR3 nucleotides are TGTGCCAGCAGCTTAGGCGGGGACAGGGGAGAGACCCAGTACTTC. Its protein product is CASSLGGDRGETQYF. The chain is built from TRBV5-5 and TRBJ2-5; 10 nucleotides agree with TRBD1. Germline V gene data show CDR1 as SGHKS and CDR2 as YYEKEE (reference sequence). V was clipped by 2 bases and J by 4 bases; unmatched bases: 5. CDR3 length: 15 residues. The whole variable domain, remainder taken from reference TRBV5-5 and TRBJ2-5, is DAGVTQSPTHLIKTRGQQVTLRCSPISGHKSVSWYQQVLGQGPQFIFQYYEKEERGRGNFPDRFSARQFPNYSSELNVNALLLGDSALYLCASSLGGDRGETQYFGPGTRLLVL.

This chain joins TRBV2 and TRBJ1-2; TRBD1 is a possible D gene (6 bases). Germline loops: CDR1 SNHLY, CDR2 FYNNEI. CDR3 length: 16 amino acids. V dropped 2 bases and J dropped 1 base, with 14 bases sitting between them. In DNA, the CDR3 is TGTGCCAGCAGTGAATATCAGGGGCTGGTTAACTATGGCTACACCTTC. Translated, it gives CASSEYQGLVNYGYTF.

This clone came up once. This chain links TRBV4-3 with TRBJ1-6, with TRBD1 matching 11 bases. Trimming at V came to 3 bases and at J to 10 bases, leaving 8 bases not matched to a gene. This CDR3 is 16 amino acids long. The germline gives CDR1 LGHNA, CDR2 YSLEER. CDR3 in DNA: TGCGCCAGCAGCCAGAAGGACAGGGGGCACGGATCACCCCTCCACTTT. It codes for CASSQKDRGHGSPLHF.

The CDR3 protein is CASSLGAWGTDTYEQYF. In DNA, the CDR3 is TGTGCCAGCAGCTTAGGGGCTTGGGGGACAGATACCTACGAGCAGTACTTC. This chain links TRBV7-9 with TRBJ2-7, with 7 bases identical to TRBD1. Germline lookup yields CDR1 SEHNR and CDR2 FQNEAQ (reference sequence). Trimming took 1 base from V and 2 from J; bases not matched to a gene: 11. The CDR3 extends over 17 amino acids.

The CDR3 nucleotides read TGTGCCAGCTCATACGCGGGGGAAGGGACCCAGTACTTC. Its protein is CASSYAGEGTQYF. This chain uses TRBV18 with TRBJ2-5; 7 bases are a match to TRBD2. Germline loops: CDR1 KGHSH, CDR2 LQKENI. The CDR3 is 13 amino acids. J lost 7 bases, V lost 5 bases, and 7 bases had no gene match.

The J gene is TRBJ1-1, the V gene TRBV7-2; D may be TRBD1 (6 bases). V lost 5 bases to trimming and J lost 0 bases, with 16 bases between them. The CDR3 extends over 16 amino acids. Germline V gene lookup returns CDR1 SGHTA and CDR2 FQGNSA. CDR3 in DNA: TGTGCCAGCAGCCATTGGGGGCAGCCAATGAACACTGAAGCTTTCTTT. Its translation: CASSHWGQPMNTEAFF.

This clone was seen just once. This chain joins TRBV5-1 and TRBJ2-5, with a possible D match to TRBD2 (5 bases). The germline gives CDR1 SGHRS, CDR2 YFSETQ. The CDR3 contains 14 residues. V lost 6 bases and J lost 4, with 16 bases in between. CDR3 amino acids: CASTTASWAETQYF. The CDR3 nucleotides are TGCGCCAGCACCACCGCTAGCTGGGCAGAGACCCAGTACTTC.

This chain joins TRBV19 and TRBJ1-2, with 7 bases lining up with TRBD1. From germline, CDR1 is LNHDA and CDR2 SQIVND (reference sequence). The CDR3 consists of 14 residues. V gave up 5 bases and J gave up 3 bases; unmatched junction bases: 6. This CDR3 reads CASSSPGQDYGYTF. CDR3 coding DNA: TGTGCCAGTAGTTCCCCAGGACAGGACTATGGCTACACCTTC. The full variable domain, rest sourced from reference TRBV19 and TRBJ1-2, is DGGITQSPKYLFRKEGQNVTLSCEQNLNHDAMYWYRQDPGQGLRLIYYSQIVNDFQKGDIAEGYSVSREKKESFPLTVTSAQKNPTAFYLCASSSPGQDYGYTFGSGTRLTVV.

The rearrangement uses TRBV6-4 and TRBJ2-3; 9 bases are a match to TRBD2. The trim removed 6 bases at V and 5 bases at J, leaving 6 bases unmatched. There are 14 residues in the CDR3. CDR1 is MRHNA and CDR2 is SNTAGT in the germline V gene. CDR3: CASRKAGGGDTQYF. The DNA of the CDR3 is TGTGCCAGCAGGAAAGCGGGGGGCGGAGATACGCAGTATTTT.

The chain joins TRBV9 to TRBJ2-7; D remains unclear. Trimming left V 0 bases short and J 6 bases short, with 10 bases between. CDR3 length: 13 amino acids. Germline V gene data show CDR1 as SGDLS and CDR2 as YYNGEE. The CDR3 region is CASSVDLSGEQYF. The CDR3 nucleotides are TGTGCCAGCAGCGTAGACCTTAGTGGCGAGCAGTACTTC.

The rearrangement links TRBV7-2 to TRBJ2-2, with TRBD2 matching over 11 bases. The ends lost 5 bases at V and 8 bases at J; junction bases unmatched: 10. This CDR3 has 16 residues. In germline, CDR1 is SGHTA, CDR2 FQGNSA. The CDR3 nucleotides are TGTGCCAGCAGCCCATCGGGACTAGCGGAAATAGGGGAGCTGTTTTTT. This translates into CASSPSGLAEIGELFF. The full variable domain, in which reference TRBV7-2 and TRBJ2-2 provide the parts outside the CDR3, is GAGVSQSPSNKVTEKGKDVELRCDPISGHTALYWYRQSLGQGLEFLIYFQGNSAPDKSGLPSDRFSAERTGGSVSTLTIQRTQQEDSAVYLCASSPSGLAEIGELFFGEGSRLTVL.

The CDR3 is CASSQASNEQFF. For the CDR3, the DNA is TGCGCCAGCAGTCAAGCTAGCAATGAGCAGTTCTTC. The rearrangement links TRBV23-1 to TRBJ2-1; no definite D call. TRBV23-1 is recorded as an ORF, its role being uncertain. V was cut by 2 bases and J by 6 bases, with 5 bases left in between. The CDR3 contains 12 residues.

This clone showed up just a few times. The chain carries TRBV7-8 and TRBJ1-5; 7 bases map to TRBD1. CDR1 and CDR2 (germline): SGHVS, FQNEAQ. This CDR3 is 16 amino acids long. V was clipped by 5 bases and J by 2 bases; unmatched bases: 9. CDR3 sequence reads: CASSPGRGLGNQPQHF. The CDR3 DNA is TGTGCCAGCAGCCCCGGGAGGGGGCTTGGCAATCAGCCCCAGCATTTT. Looking up the rest from reference TRBV7-8 and TRBJ1-5 gives the full variable domain: GAGVSQSPRYKVAKRGQDVALRCDPISGHVSLFWYQQALGQGPEFLTYFQNEAQLDKSGLPSDRFFAERPEGSVSTLKIQRTQQEDSAVYLCASSPGRGLGNQPQHFGDGTRLSIL.

Notes on this clone: Other DNA sequences from this sample encode an identical CDR3 as well. The chain uses TRBV12-3 or TRBV12-4 and TRBJ2-7; maybe TRBD1 (5 bases). The CDR3 contains 13 residues. Trimming removed 5 bases at V and 0 bases at J, with 8 bases between. The CDR3 sequence: CASSLRDSYEQYF. The CDR3 region has the DNA TGTGCCAGCAGTCTCAGGGACTCCTACGAGCAGTACTTC.

The J gene is TRBJ2-5, the V gene TRBV6-6; 8 bases match TRBD2. Germline trimming cut 5 bases from V and 2 bases from J; bases unmatched to any gene: 16. Germline V gene lookup returns CDR1 MNHNY and CDR2 SVGAGI (reference sequence). The CDR3 length is 18 residues. Written as DNA, the CDR3 is TGTGCCAGCAGTCCAACCGCTACGGGCGGGGGGTTACAAGAGACCCAGTACTTC. Encoded protein: CASSPTATGGGLQETQYF.

The CDR3 coding sequence is TGTGCCAGCAGCTTAGGGATCCGGGACAGGGTTTTTAACTACAATGAGCAGTTCTTC. Translation gives CASSLGIRDRVFNYNEQFF. The chain joins TRBV7-9 to TRBJ2-1; 9 bases agree with TRBD1. The CDR3 loop spans 19 amino acids. V lost 1 base and J lost 3; bases outside the gene matches: 13. CDR1 SEHNR and CDR2 FQNEAQ come from the germline V gene (reference sequence).

The sample holds a few counts of this clone. The gene calls are TRBV3-1 (or the pseudogene TRBV3-2) and TRBJ2-7; tentatively, D is TRBD2 (6 bases). The CDR3 is 17 amino acids. Germline V lookup: CDR1 LGHDT, CDR2 YNNKEL (reference sequence). Trimming took 8 bases from V and 0 from J, leaving 23 bases between them. CDR3 nucleotide sequence: TGTGCCAGCGGCGACCGATCTCGGGGAGGCACCTCCTACGAGCAGTACTTC. It yields the protein CASGDRSRGGTSYEQYF.

The chain recombines TRBV20-1 with TRBJ2-7; tentatively, D is TRBD2 (5 bases). The ends were cut back, 6 bases at V and 9 bases at J, with 15 bases in the middle. The CDR3 is 11 residues long. The germline V gene has CDR1 DFQATT and CDR2 SNEGSKA (reference sequence). CDR3 residues: CSAVEGMGQYF. The CDR3 DNA follows: TGCAGTGCGGTCGAGGGAATGGGGCAGTACTTC.

The rearrangement joins TRBV19 to TRBJ2-2; D gene ambiguous. CDR1 LNHDA and CDR2 SQIVND come from the germline V gene (reference sequence). CDR3 size: 11 residues. V was shortened by 3 bases and J by 7 bases, with 3 bases between the two germline ends. For the CDR3, the DNA is TGTGCCAGTAGTATCGGCGGGGAGCTGTTTTTT. Translation gives CASSIGGELFF.

The CDR3 protein is CASSLTGGAGDTQYF. In DNA, the CDR3 is TGTGCCAGCAGTTTAACCGGGGGGGCGGGAGATACGCAGTATTTT. The chain is built from TRBV27 and TRBJ2-3; 8 bases fit TRBD2. The germline gives CDR1 MNHEY, CDR2 SMNVEV (reference sequence). The CDR3 totals 15 residues. The J segment lost 5 bases and the V segment lost 2 bases, leaving 6 bases of the junction unmatched.

The chain joins TRBV7-3 to TRBJ2-1; 8 nucleotides line up with TRBD2. J was trimmed by 0 bases and V by 1 base; bases with no gene match: 8. Looked up from germline, CDR1 is SGHTA and CDR2 is FQGTGA. The CDR3 spans 18 residues. CDR3 in amino acids: CASSLSGPAGGSYNEQFF. The CDR3 nucleotides read TGTGCCAGCAGCTTAAGTGGGCCCGCGGGGGGCTCCTACAATGAGCAGTTCTTC.

This chain joins TRBV4-2 and TRBJ2-1; the D gene is possibly TRBD1 (6 bases). Trimming removed 0 bases from V and 1 base from J, with 16 bases in between. CDR1 and CDR2 from the germline V gene are LGHNA and YNFKEQ. CDR3 length equals 18 residues. As DNA, the CDR3 is TGTGCCAGCAGCCAAGACTGGGCAGGGGTCGGTTCCTACAATGAGCAGTTCTTC. This sequence encodes CASSQDWAGVGSYNEQFF.

The genes are TRBV14 and TRBJ2-7; 12 positions match TRBD2. The CDR3 sequence is 18 residues long. CDR1 is SGHDN, CDR2 FVKESK, per germline. Trimming removed 5 bases from V and 6 bases from J; junction bases left unmatched: 17. CDR3 nucleotides: TGTGCCAGCAGCTCACTAGCGGGGGGTTTCACCCGGGAGTTCGAGCAGTACTTC. Translated: CASSSLAGGFTREFEQYF.